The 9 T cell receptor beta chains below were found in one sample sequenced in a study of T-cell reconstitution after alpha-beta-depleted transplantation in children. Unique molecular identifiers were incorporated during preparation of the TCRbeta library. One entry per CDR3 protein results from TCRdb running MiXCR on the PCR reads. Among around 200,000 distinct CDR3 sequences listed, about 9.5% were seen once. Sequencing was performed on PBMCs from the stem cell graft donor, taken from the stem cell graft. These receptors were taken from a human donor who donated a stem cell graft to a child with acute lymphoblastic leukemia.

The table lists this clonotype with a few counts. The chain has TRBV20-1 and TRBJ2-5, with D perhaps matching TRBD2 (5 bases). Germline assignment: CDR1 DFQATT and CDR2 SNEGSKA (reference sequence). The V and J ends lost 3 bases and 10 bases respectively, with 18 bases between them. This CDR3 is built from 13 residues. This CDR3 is CSAREIPGIDQYF. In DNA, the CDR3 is TGCAGTGCTAGGGAGATACCGGGAATAGACCAGTACTTC.

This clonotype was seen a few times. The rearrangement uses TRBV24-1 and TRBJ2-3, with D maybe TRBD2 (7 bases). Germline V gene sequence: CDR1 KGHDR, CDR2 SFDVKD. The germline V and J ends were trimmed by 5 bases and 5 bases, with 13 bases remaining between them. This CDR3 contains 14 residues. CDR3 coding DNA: TGTGCCACCAGTGTGGGGGGGCCGGTAGATACGCAGTATTTT. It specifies CATSVGGPVDTQYF.

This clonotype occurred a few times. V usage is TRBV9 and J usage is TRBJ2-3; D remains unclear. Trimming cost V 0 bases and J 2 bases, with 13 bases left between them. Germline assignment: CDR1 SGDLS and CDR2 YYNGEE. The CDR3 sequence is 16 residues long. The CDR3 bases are TGTGCCAGCAGCGTAGGTTCTCGGTCGCCCACAGATACGCAGTATTTT. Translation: CASSVGSRSPTDTQYF.

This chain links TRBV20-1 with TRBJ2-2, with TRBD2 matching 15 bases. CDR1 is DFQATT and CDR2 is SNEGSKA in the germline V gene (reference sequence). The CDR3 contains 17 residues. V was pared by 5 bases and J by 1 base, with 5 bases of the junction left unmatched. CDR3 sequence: CSAFPGLAGGNTGELFF. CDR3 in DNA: TGCAGTGCTTTTCCGGGACTAGCGGGGGGGAACACCGGGGAGCTGTTTTTT.

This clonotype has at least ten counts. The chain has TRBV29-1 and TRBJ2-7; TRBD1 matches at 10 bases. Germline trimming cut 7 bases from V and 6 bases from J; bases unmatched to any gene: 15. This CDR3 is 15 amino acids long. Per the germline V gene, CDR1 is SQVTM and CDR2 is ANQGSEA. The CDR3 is CSALGPGQGLSEQYF. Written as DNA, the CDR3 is TGCAGCGCTCTAGGACCGGGACAGGGGTTATCCGAGCAGTACTTC.

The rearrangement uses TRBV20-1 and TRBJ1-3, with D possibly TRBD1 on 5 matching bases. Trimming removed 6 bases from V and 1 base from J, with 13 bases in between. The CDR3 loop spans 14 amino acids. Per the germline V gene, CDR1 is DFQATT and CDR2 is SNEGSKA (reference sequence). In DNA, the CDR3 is TGCAGTGCCCAATGGGGGAGTTCTGGAAACACCATATATTTT. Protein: CSAQWGSSGNTIYF.

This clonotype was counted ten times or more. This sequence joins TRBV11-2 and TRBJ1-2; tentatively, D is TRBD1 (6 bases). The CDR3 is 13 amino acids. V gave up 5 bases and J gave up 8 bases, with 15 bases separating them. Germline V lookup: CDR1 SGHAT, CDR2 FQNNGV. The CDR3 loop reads CASSQVPGEGYTF. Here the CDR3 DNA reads TGTGCCAGCAGCCAAGTACCAGGGGAAGGCTACACCTTC.

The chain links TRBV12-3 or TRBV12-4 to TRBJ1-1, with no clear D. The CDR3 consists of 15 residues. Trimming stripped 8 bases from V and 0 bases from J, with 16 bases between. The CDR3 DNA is TGTGCCAGCGATTCCGTGCTAGGAGTGAACACTGAAGCTTTCTTT. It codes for CASDSVLGVNTEAFF.

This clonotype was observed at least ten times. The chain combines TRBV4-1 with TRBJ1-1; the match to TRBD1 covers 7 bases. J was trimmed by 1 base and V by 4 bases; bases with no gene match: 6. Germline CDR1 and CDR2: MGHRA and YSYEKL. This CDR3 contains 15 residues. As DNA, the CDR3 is TGCGCCAGCAGCCCGGAGGACAGGCCGAACACTGAAGCTTTCTTT. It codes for CASSPEDRPNTEAFF.